This T cell receptor (beta chain) appears in the sequencing data of a study of T cells in Graves' hyperthyroidism and ophthalmopathy. General observations from the study: Ophthalmopathy was predicted by the model a median of about six months ahead of onset.

This clonotype came up a few times. Its target is unknown. CDR3 size: 13 residues. Trimming removed 7 bases from V and 2 bases from J, with 13 bases in between. Germline-derived CDR1 and CDR2 are SQVTM and ANQGSEA. Fresh peripheral blood, 10 ml, yielded the PBMCs. Using RNA transcripts as the source, TCR beta CDR3 regions were amplified. Initially, a first-round RT-PCR of the TCR CDR3 employed the HTBI primer set. TCRdb redid the calling of the multiplex PCR reads with MiXCR, one entry per CDR3 protein. The sample lists under 400,000 distinct CDR3 sequences; 15% to 20% were seen once. The sequenced sample was blood. This receptor was obtained from a woman aged 45-60 years with Graves' hyperthyroidism. The genes are TRBV29-1 and TRBJ2-3; D is possibly TRBD1 or TRBD2 (6 bases each). CDR3: CSAGGRLTDTQYF. In DNA form, the CDR3 reads TGCAGCGCCGGGGGCCGACTCACAGATACGCAGTATTTT.